A single sample is the source of the 27 T cell receptor beta chains below, sequenced in a study of spatial heterogeneity in lung cancer. TCRdb reprocessed the 5' RACE reads with MiXCR, giving one entry per CDR3 protein. The table lists some 37,000 distinct CDR3 sequences, around 5.5% of them singletons. Time point: sample taken at primary tumor resection. Extraction of whole RNA from tumor, nontumor lung or frozen PBMC preceded unsorted sequencing. This specimen consisted of PBMCs, obtained at surgery. Every receptor here comes from a female donor with early-stage non-small cell lung cancer.

The rearrangement links TRBV29-1 to TRBJ2-5; 9 bases line up with TRBD2. Germline-derived CDR1 and CDR2 are SQVTM and ANQGSEA. Trimming took 3 bases from V and 7 from J; bases not matched to a gene: 3. This CDR3 spans 12 amino acids. CDR3: CSVEDSGRTQYF. The CDR3 nucleotides are TGCAGCGTTGAGGATAGCGGGAGGACCCAGTACTTC.

This clonotype was seen at least ten times. The genes are TRBV10-1 and TRBJ2-3; D is possibly TRBD1 (6 bases). Germline V CDR1 and CDR2: WNHNN, SYGVQD (reference sequence). The length of the CDR3 is 15 residues. Trimming shortened V by 3 bases and J by 8 bases, and 18 bases separated the two germline ends. The CDR3 reads CASSDRLGGEGTQYF. The CDR3 region has the DNA TGCGCCAGCAGTGACCGACTTGGGGGCGAAGGTACGCAGTATTTT.

This clonotype showed up many times. J is TRBJ2-1 and V is TRBV12-3 or TRBV12-4, with D possibly being TRBD2 (5 bases). The CDR3 loop spans 13 amino acids. The V end was cut by 6 bases, the J end by 6 bases, with 12 bases between. As DNA, the CDR3 is TGTGCCAGCAGCTACCGCGAGGGCAATGAGCAGTTCTTC. Encoded protein: CASSYREGNEQFF.

The sample holds many counts of this clonotype. CDR3 region: CASSYSSPSYEQYF. The CDR3 DNA sequence: TGTGCCAGCAGTTACTCTTCTCCCTCCTACGAGCAGTACTTC. The rearrangement joins TRBV6-2 or TRBV6-3 to TRBJ2-7; D is unclear. The CDR3 is 14 amino acids. The germline CDR1 and CDR2 sequences are MNHEY and SVGEGT. Trimming pared 0 bases from V and 0 bases from J, leaving 6 bases between.

This clonotype was counted at least ten times. This chain connects TRBV11-3 to TRBJ2-5, with D unclear. V was clipped by 4 bases and J by 8 bases, with 11 bases between them. CDR1 is SGHNT and CDR2 is YENEEA in the germline V gene. The CDR3 loop spans 12 amino acids. As DNA, the CDR3 is TGTGCCAGCAGCTCCCTCTTGGGCACCCAGTACTTC. Translating it yields CASSSLLGTQYF.

In its sample, this clonotype was seen many times. V gene TRBV28 combines with J gene TRBJ2-5; 13 bases match TRBD2. Trimming removed 4 bases from V and 2 bases from J; junction bases left unmatched: 7. CDR3 length equals 17 residues. Looked up from germline, CDR1 is MDHEN and CDR2 is SYDVKM. CDR3 sequence reads: CASSSRLAGGPQETQYF. CDR3 sequence (DNA): TGTGCCAGCAGTTCACGACTAGCGGGGGGACCACAAGAGACCCAGTACTTC.

This clonotype was seen at least ten times. The V call is TRBV7-2, the J call TRBJ1-6; 7 positions match TRBD1. V gave up 2 bases and J gave up 7 bases; unmatched junction bases: 8. Germline values: CDR1 SGHTA, CDR2 FQGNSA. CDR3 length: 16 amino acids. The CDR3 reads CASSLFQTGQNSPLHF. In DNA form, the CDR3 reads TGTGCCAGCAGCTTATTCCAGACAGGGCAGAATTCACCCCTCCACTTT.

On this clonotype: At one end, the junction sequence differs from germline, possibly due to a read error. The rearrangement uses TRBV12-3 or TRBV12-4 and TRBJ2-5, with 7 nucleotides matching TRBD1. This CDR3 is built from 13 residues. CDR3 region: CASSLVGDSPRDF. The CDR3 DNA reads TGTGCCAGCAGTTTAGTAGGGGACAGCCCCAGGGACTTC.

This chain connects TRBV24-1 to TRBJ2-1; 9 positions match TRBD1. V shed 8 bases and J 2 bases; nucleotides not matched to a gene: 6. The CDR3 has 15 residues. CDR1 and CDR2 from the germline V gene are KGHDR and SFDVKD. CDR3 sequence reads: CATTGGTGTYNEQFF. Here the CDR3 DNA reads TGTGCCACCACCGGGGGGACAGGGACCTACAATGAGCAGTTCTTC.

This clonotype was seen at least ten times. The chain uses TRBV3-1 and TRBJ1-4; TRBD1 agrees at 9 bases. This CDR3 spans 16 amino acids. With V trimmed by 5 bases and J by 7 bases, 11 bases remained unmatched. Germline CDR1 and CDR2: LGHDT and YNNKEL (reference sequence). The CDR3, as DNA: TGTGCCAGCAGCTATTCCTGGGACAGGGATGGTGAAAAACTGTTTTTT. This translates into CASSYSWDRDGEKLFF.

This clonotype has ten or more counts. The chain uses TRBV30 and TRBJ2-3, with a tentative D call TRBD2 (6 bases). From germline, CDR1 is GTSNPN and CDR2 SVGIG (reference sequence). V was trimmed by 1 base and J by 5 bases, leaving 13 bases between them. The CDR3 spans 14 residues. The CDR3 region is CAWSDGTLRDTQYF. The CDR3, as DNA: TGTGCCTGGAGTGACGGGACTTTACGAGATACGCAGTATTTT.

V is TRBV15 and J is TRBJ2-1; D is undetermined. Germline-derived CDR1 and CDR2 are LNHNV and YYDKDF (reference sequence). This CDR3 is 13 amino acids long. Trimming removed 1 base at V and 12 bases at J, with 13 bases between. CDR3: CATSRVGAQGQFF. DNA of the CDR3: TGTGCCACCAGCAGAGTTGGTGCTCAAGGGCAGTTCTTC.

This clonotype was observed at least ten times. The rearrangement joins TRBV6-2 or TRBV6-3 to TRBJ2-2; TRBD1 matches at 7 bases. The junction had 13 bases not matched to a gene; V was cut back by 6 bases and J by 3 bases. The CDR3 has 17 residues. Germline values: CDR1 MNHEY, CDR2 SVGEGT. The CDR3 region has the DNA TGTGCCAGCAGCGTCCCCAGGGAAAGGGGGCACACCGGGGAGCTGTTTTTT. As protein: CASSVPRERGHTGELFF.

In this sample, this clonotype turned up many times. The V call is TRBV28, the J call TRBJ2-3; maybe TRBD2 (6 bases). The CDR3 is 13 amino acids. Germline CDR1 reads MDHEN; CDR2 reads SYDVKM. Trimming removed 5 bases from V and 10 bases from J, with 16 bases in between. The CDR3 region is CASSPSGTQAQYF. CDR3 bases: TGTGCCAGCAGTCCTTCAGGGACTCAGGCGCAGTATTTT.

This clonotype was detected only a few times. The chain has TRBV4-1 and TRBJ1-6, with D unclear. The CDR3 contains 16 residues. With 4 bases removed from V and 0 bases from J, the gap between germline ends came to 10 bases. Germline assignment: CDR1 MGHRA and CDR2 YSYEKL. CDR3 protein: CASSLRASSYNSPLHF. As DNA, the CDR3 is TGCGCCAGCAGCCTTAGGGCCAGCTCCTATAATTCACCCCTCCACTTT.

The sample holds many counts of this clonotype. This rearrangement joins TRBV5-1 to TRBJ2-1; D not resolved. With 0 bases removed from V and 4 bases from J, the gap between germline ends came to 14 bases. Germline V gene lookup returns CDR1 SGHRS and CDR2 YFSETQ. The CDR3 is 16 residues long. The CDR3 loop is CASSLAVLAGYNEQFF. CDR3 in DNA: TGCGCCAGCAGCTTGGCCGTTTTGGCTGGGTACAATGAGCAGTTCTTC. Filled out from reference TRBV5-1 and TRBJ2-1, the complete variable domain reads KAGVTQTPRYLIKTRGQQVTLSCSPISGHRSVSWYQQTPGQGLQFLFEYFSETQRNKGNFPGRFSGRQFSNSRSEMNVSTLELGDSALYLCASSLAVLAGYNEQFFGPGTRLTVL.

This clonotype was detected ten times or more. This chain joins TRBV4-1 and TRBJ2-3; unclear D gene. Per germline, CDR1 MGHRA and CDR2 YSYEKL. The CDR3 covers 13 residues. Trimming took off 0 bases at V and 10 bases at J, with 11 bases between the two ends. The CDR3 nucleotides read TGCGCCAGCAGCCAAGATTCAGAGAGATCGCAGTATTTT. It encodes CASSQDSERSQYF.

This clonotype was detected many times. V gene TRBV7-2 combines with J gene TRBJ2-3; 8 bases agree with TRBD1. Losses at the gene ends were 4 bases for V and 6 bases for J; bases not matched to a gene: 9. This CDR3 has 15 amino acids. Germline CDR1 and CDR2: SGHTA and FQGNSA. CDR3 DNA sequence: TGTGCCAGCAGCTCTTCATGGACAGGGACGGATACGCAGTATTTT. Protein: CASSSSWTGTDTQYF.

This clonotype was observed a few times. The chain carries TRBV27 and TRBJ2-6; D not resolved. CDR3 size: 14 residues. V lost 2 bases and J 0 bases, leaving 2 bases between the germline ends. Germline V gives CDR1 MNHEY, CDR2 SMNVEV (reference sequence). The CDR3 here is CASSLNSGANVLTF. CDR3 nucleotides: TGTGCCAGCAGTTTAAACTCTGGGGCCAACGTCCTGACTTTC.

This clonotype was recorded many times. The V gene is TRBV5-1, the J gene TRBJ2-2; TRBD1 matches at 8 bases. CDR3 length: 16 residues. Per germline, CDR1 SGHRS and CDR2 YFSETQ. The junction had 8 bases not matched to a gene; V was cut back by 4 bases and J by 3 bases. The CDR3 nucleotides read TGCGCCAGCAGCCCCCTCCAGGGGGCGTACACCGGGGAGCTGTTTTTT. Its translation: CASSPLQGAYTGELFF.

The chain uses TRBV25-1 and TRBJ1-1, with a tentative D call TRBD1 (5 bases). CDR3 length: 15 residues. V gave up 1 base and J gave up 0 bases, with 9 bases separating them. Per the germline V gene, CDR1 is MGHDK and CDR2 is SYGVNS. CDR3 coding DNA: TGTGCCAGCAGTGAATCCAAGGGGATGAACACTGAAGCTTTCTTT. Its translation: CASSESKGMNTEAFF.

This clonotype was seen many times. The CDR3 protein is CASSPGSRSYGYTF. As DNA, the CDR3 is TGTGCCAGCAGCCCCGGATCCAGATCCTATGGCTACACCTTC. V gene TRBV3-1 combines with J gene TRBJ1-2; unclear D gene. The CDR3 length is 14 residues. Germline V gene sequence: CDR1 LGHDT, CDR2 YNNKEL (reference sequence). V lost 4 bases and J lost 4, with 13 bases in between. Supplemented by reference TRBV3-1 and TRBJ1-2, the full variable domain reads DTAVSQTPKYLVTQMGNDKSIKCEQNLGHDTMYWYKQDSKKFLKIMFSYNNKELIINETVPNRFSPKSPDKAHLNLHINSLELGDSAVYFCASSPGSRSYGYTFGSGTRLTVV.

This clonotype was counted ten times or more. The rearrangement joins TRBV2 to TRBJ2-1, with TRBD2 identical over 7 bases. The CDR3 consists of 13 residues. The ends lost 7 bases at V and 4 bases at J; junction bases unmatched: 4. Germline assignment: CDR1 SNHLY and CDR2 FYNNEI. The DNA for the CDR3 is TGTGCCAGCATGGGACTACCGTACAATGAGCAGTTCTTC. This gives the protein CASMGLPYNEQFF.

At least ten counts were recorded for this clonotype. This chain connects TRBV18 to TRBJ1-5, with a possible D match to TRBD1 (6 bases). Trimming pared 3 bases from V and 1 base from J, leaving 10 bases between. The CDR3 totals 15 residues. From germline, CDR1 is KGHSH and CDR2 LQKENI. In DNA form, the CDR3 reads TGTGCCAGCTCACCGGGGGCAGGCAGCAATCAGCCCCAGCATTTT. It is translated as CASSPGAGSNQPQHF. The whole variable domain, filled in from reference TRBV18 and TRBJ1-5, reads NAGVMQNPRHLVRRRGQEARLRCSPMKGHSHVYWYRQLPEEGLKFMVYLQKENIIDESGMPKERFSAEFPKEGPSILRIQQVVRGDSAAYFCASSPGAGSNQPQHFGDGTRLSIL.

At least ten counts were recorded for this clonotype. The chain recombines TRBV4-1 with TRBJ1-3, with D unclear. The V gene lost 1 base and the J gene lost 4 bases, with 17 bases spanning the gap. The germline CDR1 and CDR2 sequences are MGHRA and YSYEKL. This CDR3 region has 17 residues. CDR3 nucleotide sequence: TGCGCCAGCAGCCAAGTGGGCCGCTCCCGGCGAGGAAACACCATATATTTT. It yields the protein CASSQVGRSRRGNTIYF.

This rearrangement joins TRBV19 to TRBJ1-5, with D perhaps TRBD1 (6 bases). CDR3 length: 14 residues. CDR1 LNHDA and CDR2 SQIVND come from the germline V gene (reference sequence). V was clipped by 5 bases and J by 5 bases, with 13 bases between them. In DNA, the CDR3 is TGTGCCAGTAGTCCTACTAACAGGGATCAGCCCCAGCATTTT. It encodes CASSPTNRDQPQHF.

This clonotype was detected ten times or more. The chain uses TRBV3-1 and TRBJ1-1, with unresolved D. With 0 bases removed from V and 4 bases from J, the gap between germline ends came to 6 bases. Germline V CDR1 and CDR2: LGHDT, YNNKEL (reference sequence). The CDR3 is 13 residues long. CDR3 nucleotide sequence: TGTGCCAGCAGCCAAGATGTTAGCACTGAAGCTTTCTTT. Residues: CASSQDVSTEAFF.